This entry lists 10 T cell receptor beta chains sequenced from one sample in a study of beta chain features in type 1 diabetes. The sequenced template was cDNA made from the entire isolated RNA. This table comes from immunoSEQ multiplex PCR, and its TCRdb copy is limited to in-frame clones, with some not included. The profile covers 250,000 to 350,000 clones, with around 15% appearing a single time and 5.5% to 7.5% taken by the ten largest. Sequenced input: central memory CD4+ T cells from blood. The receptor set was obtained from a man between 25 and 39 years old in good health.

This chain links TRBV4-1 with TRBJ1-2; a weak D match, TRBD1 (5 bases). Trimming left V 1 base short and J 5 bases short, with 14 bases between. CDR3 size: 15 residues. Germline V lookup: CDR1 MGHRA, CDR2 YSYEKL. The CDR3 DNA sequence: TGCGCCAGCAGCCAAGGGCCGGGGGGTGATTATGGCTACACCTTC. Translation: CASSQGPGGDYGYTF.

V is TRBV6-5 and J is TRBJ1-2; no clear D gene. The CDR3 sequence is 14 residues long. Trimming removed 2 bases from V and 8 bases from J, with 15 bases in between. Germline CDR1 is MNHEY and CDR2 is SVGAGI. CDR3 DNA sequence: TGTGCCAGCAGTTACAAGAGGGAGGGTTGGGGCTACACCTTC. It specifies CASSYKREGWGYTF.

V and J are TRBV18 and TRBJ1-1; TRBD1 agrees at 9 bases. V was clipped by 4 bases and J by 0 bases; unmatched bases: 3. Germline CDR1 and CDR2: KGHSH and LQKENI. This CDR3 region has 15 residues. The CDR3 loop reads CASSLGTGLNTEAFF. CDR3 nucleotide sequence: TGTGCCAGCTCACTAGGGACAGGGTTGAACACTGAAGCTTTCTTT.

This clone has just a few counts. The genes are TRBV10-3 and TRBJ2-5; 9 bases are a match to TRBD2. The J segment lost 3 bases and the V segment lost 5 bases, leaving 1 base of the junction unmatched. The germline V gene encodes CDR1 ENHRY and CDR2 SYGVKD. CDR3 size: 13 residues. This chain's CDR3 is CAISRLAEETQYF. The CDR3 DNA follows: TGTGCCATCAGTCGACTAGCGGAAGAGACCCAGTACTTC.

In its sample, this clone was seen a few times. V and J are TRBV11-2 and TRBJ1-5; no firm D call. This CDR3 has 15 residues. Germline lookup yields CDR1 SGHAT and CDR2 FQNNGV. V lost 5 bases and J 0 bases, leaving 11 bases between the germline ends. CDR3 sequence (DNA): TGTGCCAGCAGCCTGAATCCCGGTAGCAATCAGCCCCAGCATTTT. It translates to CASSLNPGSNQPQHF.

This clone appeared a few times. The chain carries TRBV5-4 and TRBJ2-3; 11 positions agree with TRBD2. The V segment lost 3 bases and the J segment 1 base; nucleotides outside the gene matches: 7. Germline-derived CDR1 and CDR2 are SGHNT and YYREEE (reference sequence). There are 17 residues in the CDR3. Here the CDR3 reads CASSSGLAGVGTDTQYF. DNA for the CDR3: TGTGCCAGCAGCTCTGGACTAGCGGGTGTCGGCACAGATACGCAGTATTTT.

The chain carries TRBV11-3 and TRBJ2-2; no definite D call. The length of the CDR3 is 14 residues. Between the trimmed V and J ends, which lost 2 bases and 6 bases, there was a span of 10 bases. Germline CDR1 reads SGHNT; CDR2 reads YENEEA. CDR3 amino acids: CASSLRQASGELFF. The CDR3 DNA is TGTGCCAGCAGCTTAAGGCAGGCGTCCGGGGAGCTGTTTTTT.

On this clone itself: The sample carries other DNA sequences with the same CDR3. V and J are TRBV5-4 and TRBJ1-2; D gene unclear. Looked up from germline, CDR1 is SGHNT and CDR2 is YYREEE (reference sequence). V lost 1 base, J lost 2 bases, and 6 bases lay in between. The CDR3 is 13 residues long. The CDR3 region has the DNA TGTGCCAGCAGCTTGCCGGGAAACTATGGCTACACCTTC. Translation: CASSLPGNYGYTF.

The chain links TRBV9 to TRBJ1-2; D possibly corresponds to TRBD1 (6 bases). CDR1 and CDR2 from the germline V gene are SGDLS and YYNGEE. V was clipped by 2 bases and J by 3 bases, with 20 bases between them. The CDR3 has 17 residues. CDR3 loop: CASSVALQGFLDYGYTF. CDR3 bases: TGTGCCAGCAGCGTGGCTTTACAGGGTTTCTTGGACTATGGCTACACCTTC.

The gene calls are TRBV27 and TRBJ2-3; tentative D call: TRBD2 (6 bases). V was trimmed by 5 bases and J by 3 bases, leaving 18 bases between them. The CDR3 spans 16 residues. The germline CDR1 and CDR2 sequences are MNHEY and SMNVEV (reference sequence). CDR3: CASSRGPGLLTDTQYF. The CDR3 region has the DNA TGTGCCAGCAGTAGAGGGCCGGGACTCCTTACAGATACGCAGTATTTT.